This T cell receptor beta chain was profiled in a study of T-cell reconstitution after alpha-beta-depleted transplantation in children. Unique molecular identifiers were used in preparing the TCRbeta library. In TCRdb, the PCR reads were re-called with MiXCR into one record per CDR3 protein. Of hundreds of thousands of distinct CDR3 sequences in the sample, approximately 16% were seen once. The CDR3 spans 14 residues. Trimming shortened V by 1 base and J by 4 bases, and 7 bases separated the two germline ends. Per the germline V gene, CDR1 is SGHTA and CDR2 is FQGNSA. At least ten counts were recorded for this clonotype.

Source: PBMCs from the stem cell graft donor, taken from the stem cell graft. This receptor was identified in a human donor who donated a stem cell graft to a child with acute myeloid leukemia. The gene calls are TRBV7-2 and TRBJ2-2; no definite D call. CDR3 sequence (DNA): TGTGCCAGCAGCTTAGGTCACGGCACCGGGGAGCTGTTTTTT. Its translation is CASSLGHGTGELFF.